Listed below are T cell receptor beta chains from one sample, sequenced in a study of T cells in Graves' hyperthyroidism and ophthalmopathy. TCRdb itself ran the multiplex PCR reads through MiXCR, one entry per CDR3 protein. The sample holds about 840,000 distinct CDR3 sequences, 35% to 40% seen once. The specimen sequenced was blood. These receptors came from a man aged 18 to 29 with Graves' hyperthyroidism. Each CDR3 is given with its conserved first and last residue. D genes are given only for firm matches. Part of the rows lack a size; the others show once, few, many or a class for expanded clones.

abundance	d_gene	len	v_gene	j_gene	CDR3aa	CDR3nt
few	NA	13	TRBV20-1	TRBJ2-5	CSARTVILETQYF	TGCAGTGCTCGGACGGTGATACTAGAGACCCAGTACTTC
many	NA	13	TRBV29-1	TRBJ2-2	CSVGNGATGELFF	TGCAGCGTTGGTAACGGCGCCACCGGGGAGCTGTTTTTT
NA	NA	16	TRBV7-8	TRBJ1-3	CASSLAEGISGNTIYF	TGTGCCAGCAGCTTAGCGGAGGGTATCTCTGGAAACACCATATATTTT
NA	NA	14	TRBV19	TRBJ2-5	CASTSGVRQETQYF	TGTGCCAGCACCTCGGGTGTCCGGCAAGAGACCCAGTACTTC
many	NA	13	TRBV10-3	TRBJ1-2	CAISETGQGGYTF	TGTGCCATCAGTGAGACTGGGCAGGGGGGCTACACCTTC
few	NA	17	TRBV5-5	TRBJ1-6	CASSLPSGSFYNSPLHF	TGTGCCAGCAGTCTCCCGTCTGGCAGCTTCTATAATTCACCCCTCCACTTT
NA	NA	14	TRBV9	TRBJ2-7	CASTRTDSPYEQYF	TGTGCCAGCACCAGGACAGACTCACCCTACGAGCAGTACTTC
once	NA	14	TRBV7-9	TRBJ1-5	CASSPVGGNQPQHF	TGTGCCAGCAGCCCCGTAGGGGGCAATCAGCCCCAGCATTTT
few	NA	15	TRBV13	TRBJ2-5	CASSLTGALVETQYF	TGTGCCAGCAGCTTAACGGGGGCGCTTGTAGAGACCCAGTACTTC
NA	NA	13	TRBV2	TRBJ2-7	CASSGVDTYEQYF	TGTGCCAGCAGTGGTGTGGACACCTACGAGCAGTACTTC
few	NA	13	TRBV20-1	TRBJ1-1	CSARGGLGTEAFF	TGCAGTGCCCGAGGGGGTCTTGGCACTGAAGCTTTCTTT
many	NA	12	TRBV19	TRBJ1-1	CASSLDGAEAFF	TGTGCCAGTAGCTTGGACGGGGCTGAAGCTTTCTTT
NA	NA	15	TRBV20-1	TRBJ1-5	CSARVGSEGEQPQHF	TGCAGTGCTAGAGTGGGGTCGGAGGGCGAGCAGCCCCAGCATTTT
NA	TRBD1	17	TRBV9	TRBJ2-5	CASSSSAGTGRKETQYF	TGTGCCAGCAGCTCATCGGCCGGGACAGGGAGAAAAGAGACCCAGTACTTC
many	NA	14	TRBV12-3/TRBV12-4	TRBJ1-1	CASTMTATDTEAFF	TGTGCCAGCACCATGACAGCCACAGACACTGAAGCTTTCTTT
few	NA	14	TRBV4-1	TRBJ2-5	CASSQVLPGETQYF	TGCGCCAGCAGCCAAGTTTTGCCCGGCGAGACCCAGTACTTC
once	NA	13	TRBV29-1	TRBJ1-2	CSVEARTPFGYTF	TGCAGCGTTGAAGCCCGGACCCCCTTCGGCTACACCTTC
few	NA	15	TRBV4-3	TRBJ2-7	CASSQDRAGGYEQYF	TGCGCCAGCAGCCAAGATCGGGCAGGCGGTTACGAGCAGTACTTC
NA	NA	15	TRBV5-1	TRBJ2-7	CTSSPWDELTYEQYF	TGCACCAGCAGCCCATGGGACGAACTAACCTACGAGCAGTACTTC
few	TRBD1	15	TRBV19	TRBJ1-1	CASSPWAGGNTEAFF	TGTGCCAGTAGTCCATGGGCAGGGGGTAACACTGAAGCTTTCTTT
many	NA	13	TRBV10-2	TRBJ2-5	CASSEQGGETQYF	TGCGCCAGCAGCGAACAGGGAGGAGAGACCCAGTACTTC
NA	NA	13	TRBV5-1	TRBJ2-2	CASSSWGTGELFF	TGCGCCAGCAGCTCCTGGGGTACCGGGGAGCTGTTTTTT
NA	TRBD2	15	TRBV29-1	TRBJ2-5	CSVGSGRGAQETQYF	TGCAGCGTCGGCTCGGGGCGGGGGGCCCAAGAGACCCAGTACTTC
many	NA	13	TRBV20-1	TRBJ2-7	CSAFTGDSYEQYF	TGCAGTGCTTTCACTGGAGACAGCTACGAGCAGTACTTC
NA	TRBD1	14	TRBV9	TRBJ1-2	CASSQDRVHYGYTF	TGTGCCAGCAGTCAGGACAGGGTTCACTATGGCTACACCTTC
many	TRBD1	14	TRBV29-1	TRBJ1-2	CSAHGTEQTYGYTF	TGCAGCGCCCATGGGACAGAACAGACCTATGGCTACACCTTC
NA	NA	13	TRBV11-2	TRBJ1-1	CASSLDLTGGAFF	TGTGCCAGCAGCTTAGACTTGACAGGCGGGGCTTTCTTT
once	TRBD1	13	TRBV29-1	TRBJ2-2	CSATTGGTGELFF	TGCAGTGCGACGACAGGGGGCACCGGGGAGCTGTTTTTT
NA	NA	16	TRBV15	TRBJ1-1	CATSSQGRAMNTEAFF	TGTGCCACCAGCAGTCAAGGTCGGGCGATGAACACTGAAGCTTTCTTT
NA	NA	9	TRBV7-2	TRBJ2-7	CASTREQYF	TGTGCCAGCACGAGGGAGCAGTACTTC
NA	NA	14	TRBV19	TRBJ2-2	CASSMVPDHGELFF	TGTGCCAGTAGTATGGTCCCAGACCACGGGGAGCTGTTTTTT
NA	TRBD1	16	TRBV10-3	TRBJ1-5	CASSRDRALSNQPQHF	TGTGCCAGCAGCCGGGACAGGGCTCTTAGCAATCAGCCCCAGCATTTT
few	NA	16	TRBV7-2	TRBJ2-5	CASSLGPGGRQETQYF	TGTGCCAGCAGCTTAGGCCCGGGGGGCCGGCAAGAGACCCAGTACTTC
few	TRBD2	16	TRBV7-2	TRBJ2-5	CASIQSGTSGLETQYF	TGTGCCAGCATCCAATCCGGGACTAGCGGGTTAGAGACCCAGTACTTC
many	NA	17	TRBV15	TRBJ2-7	CATSPAWRAGAFYEQYF	TGTGCCACCAGTCCCGCGTGGAGGGCAGGGGCTTTCTACGAGCAGTACTTC
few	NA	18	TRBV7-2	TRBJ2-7	CASSLALSLWDNSYEQYF	TGTGCCAGCAGCTTAGCTCTGTCCCTTTGGGACAACTCCTACGAGCAGTACTTC
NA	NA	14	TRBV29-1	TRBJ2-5	CSGADRPLRETQYF	TGCAGCGGCGCGGACCGCCCGTTGCGAGAGACCCAGTACTTC
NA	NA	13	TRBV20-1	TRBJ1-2	CSARGSAGVAYTF	TGCAGTGCTAGAGGTAGCGCGGGGGTTGCCTACACCTTC
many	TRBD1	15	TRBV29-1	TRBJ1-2	CSAGVTGTGSYGYTF	TGCAGCGCTGGGGTTACCGGGACAGGGAGCTATGGCTACACCTTC
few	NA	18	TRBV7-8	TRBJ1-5	CASSLVGRLTDSNQPQHF	TGTGCCAGCAGCTTAGTTGGTCGTCTGACGGATAGCAATCAGCCCCAGCATTTT
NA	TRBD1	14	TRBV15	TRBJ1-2	CATSRAAGGYGYTF	TGTGCCACCAGCAGAGCGGCAGGGGGCTATGGCTACACCTTC
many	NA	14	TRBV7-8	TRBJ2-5	CASSSGTAQETQYF	TGTGCCAGCAGCTCCGGGACTGCCCAAGAGACCCAGTACTTC
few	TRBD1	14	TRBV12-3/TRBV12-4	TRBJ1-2	CASTPTGGLYGYTF	TGTGCCAGCACCCCGACAGGGGGTCTCTATGGCTACACCTTC
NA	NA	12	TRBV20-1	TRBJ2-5	CSAFDNQETQYF	TGCAGTGCTTTCGACAACCAAGAGACCCAGTACTTC
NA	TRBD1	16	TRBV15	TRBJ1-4	CATSRDTGEWDEKLFF	TGTGCCACCAGCAGAGATACAGGGGAGTGGGATGAAAAACTGTTTTTT
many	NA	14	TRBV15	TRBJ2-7	CATSPSGVKYEQYF	TGTGCCACCAGCCCCAGCGGAGTCAAATACGAGCAGTACTTC
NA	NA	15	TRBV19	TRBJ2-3	CASSIVGGNTDTQYF	TGTGCCAGTAGTATTGTAGGCGGGAACACAGATACGCAGTATTTT
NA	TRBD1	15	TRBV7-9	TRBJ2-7	CASSQWDRAANEQYF	TGTGCCAGCAGCCAATGGGACAGGGCGGCTAACGAGCAGTACTTC
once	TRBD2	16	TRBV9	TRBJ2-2	CASSVRTSYIPGELFF	TGTGCCAGCAGCGTTAGGACTAGCTATATCCCCGGGGAGCTGTTTTTT
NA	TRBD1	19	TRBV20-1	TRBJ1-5	CSARDRRGTGRRSNQPQHF	TGCAGTGCTAGAGATCGGCGGGGGACAGGGAGGAGGAGCAATCAGCCCCAGCATTTT
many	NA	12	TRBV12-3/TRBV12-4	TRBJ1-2	CASSLSRYGYTF	TGTGCCAGCAGTTTAAGCCGCTATGGCTACACCTTC